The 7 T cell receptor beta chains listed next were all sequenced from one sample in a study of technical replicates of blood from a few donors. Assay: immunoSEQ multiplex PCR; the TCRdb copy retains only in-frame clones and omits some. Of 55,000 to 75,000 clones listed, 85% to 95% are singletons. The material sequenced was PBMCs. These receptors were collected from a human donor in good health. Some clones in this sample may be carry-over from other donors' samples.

The CDR3 DNA follows: TGCAGCGTCGGGACAGGACCCACTAGGCCCACAGATACGCAGTATTTT. It yields the protein CSVGTGPTRPTDTQYF. The chain employs TRBV29-1 and TRBJ2-3, with 8 bases that match TRBD1. The CDR3 covers 16 residues. Per the germline V gene, CDR1 is SQVTM and CDR2 is ANQGSEA. The J segment lost 2 bases and the V segment lost 6 bases, leaving 13 bases of the junction unmatched.

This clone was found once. CDR3 amino acids: CASSPTSGDTQYF. The CDR3 DNA reads TGCGCCAGCAGCCCGACAAGTGGAGATACGCAGTATTTT. The V and J genes are TRBV5-1 and TRBJ2-3; no clear D gene. The ends were cut back, 4 bases at V and 5 bases at J, with 11 bases in the middle. Germline V gene sequence: CDR1 SGHRS, CDR2 YFSETQ. The CDR3 extends over 13 amino acids.

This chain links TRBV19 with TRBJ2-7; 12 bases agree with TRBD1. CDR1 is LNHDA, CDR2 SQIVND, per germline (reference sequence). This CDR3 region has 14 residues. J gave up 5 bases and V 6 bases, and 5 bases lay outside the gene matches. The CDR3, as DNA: TGTGCCAGTAGATCCGGGACAGGGGGCGACGAGCAGTACTTC. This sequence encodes CASRSGTGGDEQYF. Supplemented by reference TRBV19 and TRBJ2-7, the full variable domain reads DGGITQSPKYLFRKEGQNVTLSCEQNLNHDAMYWYRQDPGQGLRLIYYSQIVNDFQKGDIAEGYSVSREKKESFPLTVTSAQKNPTAFYLCASRSGTGGDEQYFGPGTRLTVT.

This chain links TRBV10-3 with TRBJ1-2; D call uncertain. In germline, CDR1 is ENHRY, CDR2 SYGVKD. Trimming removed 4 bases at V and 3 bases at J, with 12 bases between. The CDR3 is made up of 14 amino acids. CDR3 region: CAISGRQPDYGYTF. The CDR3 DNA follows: TGTGCCATCAGTGGGCGGCAGCCGGACTATGGCTACACCTTC.

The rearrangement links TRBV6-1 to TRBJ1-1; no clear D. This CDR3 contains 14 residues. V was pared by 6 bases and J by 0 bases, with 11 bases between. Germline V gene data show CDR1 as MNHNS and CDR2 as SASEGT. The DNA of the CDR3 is TGTGCCAGCAGATTCAGAGGGATGAACACTGAAGCTTTCTTT. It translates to CASRFRGMNTEAFF.

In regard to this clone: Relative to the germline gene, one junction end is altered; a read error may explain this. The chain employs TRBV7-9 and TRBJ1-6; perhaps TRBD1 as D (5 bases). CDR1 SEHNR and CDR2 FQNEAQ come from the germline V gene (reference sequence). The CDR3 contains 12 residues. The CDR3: CASSLLGGADSF. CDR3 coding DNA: TGTGCCAGCAGCCTACTGGGAGGGGCCGATTCTTTT.

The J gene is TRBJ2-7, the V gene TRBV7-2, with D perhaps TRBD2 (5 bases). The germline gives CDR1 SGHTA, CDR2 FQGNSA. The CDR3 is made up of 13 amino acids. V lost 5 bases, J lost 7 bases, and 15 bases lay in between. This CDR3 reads CASSPRAPGEQYF. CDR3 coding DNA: TGTGCCAGCAGCCCTCGAGCACCGGGGGAGCAGTACTTC.